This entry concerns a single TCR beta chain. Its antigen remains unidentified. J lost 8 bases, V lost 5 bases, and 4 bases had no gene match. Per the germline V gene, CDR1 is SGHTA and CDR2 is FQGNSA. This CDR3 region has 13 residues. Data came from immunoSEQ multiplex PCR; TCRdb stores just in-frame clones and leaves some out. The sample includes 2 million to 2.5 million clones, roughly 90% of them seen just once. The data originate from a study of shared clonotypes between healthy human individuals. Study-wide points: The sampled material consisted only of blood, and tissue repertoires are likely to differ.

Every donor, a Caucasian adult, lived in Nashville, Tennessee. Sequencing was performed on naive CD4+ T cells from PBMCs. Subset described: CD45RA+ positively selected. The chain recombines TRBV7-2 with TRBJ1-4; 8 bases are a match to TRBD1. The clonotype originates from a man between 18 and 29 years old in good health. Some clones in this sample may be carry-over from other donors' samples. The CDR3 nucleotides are TGTGCCAGCAGCAGGGACAGGCTGGAAAAACTGTTTTTT. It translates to CASSRDRLEKLFF.